The table lists the clone carrying this T cell receptor beta chain with a few counts. This specimen comes from a study of T-cell memory formation after mild COVID-19. Study-wide context: Clusters of TCRs were largely donor specific.

It was 5'RACE with constant-segment primers that produced the TCR alpha and TCR beta cDNA libraries, which carried sample barcodes and UMIs. MiXCR, applied by TCRdb to the 5' RACE reads, yields one record per CDR3 protein. Altogether fewer than 300,000 distinct CDR3 sequences are present, about 20% being singletons, with the ten largest covering under 30%. The sequenced sample consisted of PBMCs or a T cell subset sorted from them (not recorded which). The receptor was derived from a man aged 18 to 30 who had mild COVID-19 (a few samples of this study predate the infection). Cell type and time point are not known.

The CDR3 loop is CASSRTRGGPNEQFF. The CDR3 DNA sequence: TGCGCCAGCAGCCGTACGCGGGGGGGCCCCAATGAGCAGTTCTTC. This chain uses TRBV4-1 with TRBJ2-1, with 9 bases lining up with TRBD2. The ends lost 4 bases at V and 6 bases at J; junction bases unmatched: 7. CDR1 is MGHRA, CDR2 YSYEKL, per germline. The CDR3 runs 15 residues.